This T cell receptor (beta chain) was sequenced in a study of beta chain features in type 1 diabetes. On the study more broadly: Analysis included around 110,000,000 sorted cells drawn from all samples. Whole-study findings and limits: A potential PCR bias toward shorter templates would be equal in patient and control samples. Shorter TCRB CDR3s, moderately but significantly so, marked every one of the four CD4+ subsets in Type 1 diabetes patients.

Investigators reverse transcribed all isolated RNA, so they sequenced expressed TCRB transcripts. Using immunoSEQ multiplex PCR, the repertoire was profiled, and TCRdb retains in-frame clones only, with some absent. The data contain around 150,000 clones, about 8.1% of them singletons. By way of CD45RO/CCR7/CD25/CD127/CD95/CD27, the CD4+ regulatory, stem cell-like memory, central memory and naive cells were sorted. As to this clone: As yet, its antigen is unknown.

Germline CDR1 reads SGDLS; CDR2 reads YYNGEE. There are 14 residues in the CDR3. Trimming cost V 4 bases and J 0 bases; bases outside gene matches: 2. The specimen sequenced was central memory CD4+ T cells from blood. This clonotype originated in a man aged 18 to 35 in good health. The chain employs TRBV9 and TRBJ1-2, with 8 bases lining up with TRBD1. CDR3 DNA: TGTGCCAGCAGCATACAGGGGGCTAACTATGGCTACACCTTC. This translates into CASSIQGANYGYTF. The full variable domain, completed using reference TRBV9 and TRBJ1-2, is DSGVTQTPKHLITATGQRVTLRCSPRSGDLSVYWYQQSLDQGLQFLIQYYNGEERAKGNILERFSAQQFPDLHSELNLSSLELGDSALYFCASSIQGANYGYTFGSGTRLTVV.